This is a list of T cell receptor beta chains from one sample in a study of OX40 agonist ivuxolimab in advanced cancers. Method: immunoSEQ multiplex PCR; TCRdb's copy keeps in-frame clones and lacks some. The sample lists tens of thousands of clones, 75% to 90% occurring once. Source: CD4+ or CD8+ T cells sorted from blood, taken in a trial of the OX40 agonist ivuxolimab. The receptors derive from an adult with an advanced solid tumor such as melanoma, head and neck, liver or kidney cancer. CDR3s include the opening cysteine and the closing phenylalanine or tryptophan. D genes are given only for firm matches. Some rows mark clone size as missing; the rest say once, few, many or name a class of expanded clone.

V: TRBV4-3; D: TRBD1; size: once; J: TRBJ1-2; CDR3: CASSQDLEDRRGYTF; DNA: TGCGCCAGCAGCCAGGATCTAGAGGACAGGCGGGGCTACACCTTC
V: TRBV7-6; D: .; size: .; J: TRBJ2-1; CDR3: CASSLVAASYNEQFF; DNA: TGTGCCAGCAGCTTAGTGGCAGCCTCCTACAATGAGCAGTTCTTC
V: TRBV18; D: .; size: .; J: TRBJ1-1; CDR3: CASSPQGGDTEAFF; DNA: TGTGCCAGCTCACCGCAGGGAGGCGACACTGAAGCTTTCTTT
V: TRBV5-1; D: .; size: .; J: TRBJ2-7; CDR3: CASSLAPGVTTYEQYF; DNA: TGCGCCAGCAGCTTGGCTCCAGGAGTTACAACCTACGAGCAGTACTTC
V: TRBV6-5; D: .; size: .; J: TRBJ2-7; CDR3: CASSSALVSYEQYF; DNA: TGTGCCAGCAGTTCTGCACTAGTGAGCTACGAGCAGTACTTC
V: TRBV7-6; D: TRBD2; size: .; J: TRBJ2-3; CDR3: CASSFGLAGGKDTQYF; DNA: TGTGCCAGCAGCTTCGGACTAGCGGGGGGTAAAGATACGCAGTATTTT
V: TRBV27; D: .; size: few; J: TRBJ1-6; CDR3: CASSLARADSPLHF; DNA: TGTGCCAGCAGTTTAGCCAGGGCTGATTCACCCCTCCACTTT
V: TRBV14; D: .; size: .; J: TRBJ2-3; CDR3: CASSLSLPGPTVPDTQYF; DNA: TGTGCCAGCAGCCTCTCTTTACCGGGACCAACGGTTCCAGATACGCAGTATTTT
V: TRBV5-1; D: .; size: .; J: TRBJ2-1; CDR3: CASSFAAYEQFF; DNA: TGCGCCAGCAGCTTCGCGGCATATGAGCAGTTCTTC
V: TRBV5-4; D: TRBD1; size: .; J: TRBJ2-3; CDR3: CASSLRGPGTDTQYF; DNA: TGTGCCAGCAGCTTGAGGGGGCCGGGCACAGATACGCAGTATTTT
V: TRBV6-5; D: .; size: .; J: TRBJ2-1; CDR3: CASSPGLPNEQFF; DNA: TGTGCCAGCAGTCCGGGACTCCCCAATGAGCAGTTCTTC
V: TRBV7-8; D: .; size: .; J: TRBJ2-7; CDR3: CASSLGQLSYEQYF; DNA: TGTGCCAGCAGCTTAGGGCAGTTGTCCTACGAGCAGTACTTC
V: TRBV6-1; D: .; size: .; J: TRBJ2-5; CDR3: CASRWRAYQETQYF; DNA: TGTGCCAGCAGATGGCGGGCATACCAAGAGACCCAGTACTTC
V: TRBV14; D: TRBD1; size: .; J: TRBJ2-1; CDR3: CASSHGNRGIDEQFF; DNA: TGTGCCAGCAGCCACGGAAACAGGGGAATCGATGAGCAGTTCTTC
V: TRBV18; D: .; size: .; J: TRBJ1-6; CDR3: CASSPGREQARGSYNSPLHF; DNA: TGTGCCAGCTCACCCGGCAGGGAGCAAGCCAGGGGCTCCTATAATTCACCCCTCCACTTT
V: TRBV7-3; D: .; size: .; J: TRBJ2-2; CDR3: CASSPYAGTGELFF; DNA: TGTGCCAGCAGCCCGTACGCGGGGACCGGGGAGCTGTTTTTT
V: TRBV5-1; D: .; size: .; J: TRBJ2-3; CDR3: CASSSASGTDTQYF; DNA: TGCGCCAGCTCCTCGGCTTCCGGCACAGATACGCAGTATTTT
V: TRBV18; D: TRBD2; size: .; J: TRBJ2-5; CDR3: CASSPPGLAGGSTQYF; DNA: TGTGCCAGCTCACCACCGGGACTAGCGGGGGGGTCGACCCAGTACTTC
V: TRBV7-6; D: .; size: .; J: TRBJ2-1; CDR3: CASSFGVSGEHGEQFF; DNA: TGTGCCAGCAGCTTCGGCGTAAGTGGTGAGCACGGTGAGCAGTTCTTC
V: TRBV5-1; D: .; size: .; J: TRBJ2-7; CDR3: CASSLNGDVAYEQYF; DNA: TGCGCCAGCAGCTTAAACGGAGACGTGGCCTACGAGCAGTACTTC
V: TRBV18; D: TRBD1; size: few; J: TRBJ1-4; CDR3: CASSQSIPGQGGEKLFF; DNA: TGTGCCAGCTCACAATCGATCCCGGGACAGGGAGGTGAAAAACTGTTTTTT
V: TRBV18; D: .; size: .; J: TRBJ1-5; CDR3: CASSPGRNQPQHF; DNA: TGTGCCAGCTCACCAGGCAGAAATCAGCCCCAGCATTTT
V: TRBV5-8; D: .; size: .; J: TRBJ1-5; CDR3: CASSPGVVRGQPQHF; DNA: TGTGCCAGCAGCCCCGGGGTAGTTAGGGGGCAGCCCCAGCATTTT
V: TRBV27; D: .; size: few; J: TRBJ2-6; CDR3: CASSSPARRGAGSGANVLTF; DNA: TGTGCCAGCAGCTCTCCCGCCCGGAGGGGCGCGGGTTCTGGGGCCAACGTCCTGACTTTC
V: TRBV6-5; D: TRBD1; size: .; J: TRBJ2-2; CDR3: CASSSGQGGTGELFF; DNA: TGTGCCAGCAGTTCAGGACAGGGAGGCACCGGGGAGCTGTTTTTT
V: TRBV19; D: TRBD1; size: .; J: TRBJ2-5; CDR3: CASSTSRDRETGTQYF; DNA: TGTGCCAGTAGTACCTCCCGGGACAGGGAAACAGGGACCCAGTACTTC
V: TRBV6-5; D: .; size: .; J: TRBJ2-4; CDR3: CASRDTGRGWNIQYF; DNA: TGTGCCAGCAGGGACACAGGGAGAGGATGGAACATTCAGTACTTC
V: TRBV6-1; D: .; size: .; J: TRBJ2-5; CDR3: CASSPNQRAQETQYF; DNA: TGTGCCAGCAGTCCCAATCAGCGGGCACAAGAGACCCAGTACTTC
V: TRBV19; D: TRBD1; size: once; J: TRBJ1-2; CDR3: CASSIDLRAGGLGYTF; DNA: TGTGCCAGTAGTATAGATCTAAGGGCAGGGGGCCTTGGCTACACCTTC
V: TRBV3-1/TRBV3-2; D: .; size: .; J: TRBJ1-5; CDR3: CATQPQHF; DNA: TGTGCCACCCAGCCCCAGCATTTT
V: TRBV27; D: TRBD1; size: .; J: TRBJ2-7; CDR3: CASQGASYEQYF; DNA: TGTGCCAGCCAGGGGGCGTCCTACGAGCAGTACTTC
V: TRBV5-1; D: .; size: .; J: TRBJ1-3; CDR3: CASSSGDGNTIYF; DNA: TGCGCCAGCAGCTCCGGGGACGGAAACACCATATATTTT
V: TRBV7-8; D: TRBD1; size: .; J: TRBJ1-1; CDR3: CASSIWEGANTEAFF; DNA: TGTGCCAGCAGCATATGGGAGGGGGCGAACACTGAAGCTTTCTTT
V: TRBV6-5; D: .; size: .; J: TRBJ1-2; CDR3: CASSYEVSATSYGYTF; DNA: TGTGCCAGCAGTTATGAGGTTTCAGCAACCTCCTATGGCTACACCTTC
V: TRBV6-6; D: TRBD1; size: .; J: TRBJ1-2; CDR3: CASSRGQEYGYTF; DNA: TGTGCCAGCAGTCGGGGACAGGAGTATGGCTACACCTTC
V: TRBV11-2; D: TRBD1; size: once; J: TRBJ2-2; CDR3: CASSSRTGPGGELFF; DNA: TGTGCCAGCAGCTCACGGACAGGGCCGGGAGGGGAGCTGTTTTTT
V: TRBV9; D: .; size: .; J: TRBJ2-5; CDR3: CASSPRQAGETQYF; DNA: TGTGCCAGCAGCCCCCGACAGGCAGGGGAGACCCAGTACTTC
V: TRBV6-1; D: .; size: .; J: TRBJ2-7; CDR3: CASSDRIYEQYF; DNA: TGTGCCAGCAGTGACAGAATCTACGAGCAGTACTTC
V: TRBV2; D: TRBD2; size: .; J: TRBJ2-3; CDR3: CASSETSGGTDRQYF; DNA: TGTGCCAGCAGTGAAACTAGCGGGGGCACAGATAGGCAGTATTTT
V: TRBV7-2; D: .; size: .; J: TRBJ1-6; CDR3: CASSLGSSYNSPLHF; DNA: TGTGCCAGCAGCTTAGGTAGCTCCTATAATTCACCCCTCCACTTT
V: TRBV6-1; D: .; size: .; J: TRBJ2-5; CDR3: CASSDIPGETQYF; DNA: TGTGCCAGCAGTGATATCCCGGGAGAGACCCAGTACTTC
V: TRBV27; D: .; size: .; J: TRBJ1-2; CDR3: CASSGRVNYGYTF; DNA: TGTGCCAGCAGTGGGCGGGTAAACTATGGCTACACCTTC
V: TRBV5-1; D: TRBD1; size: .; J: TRBJ2-3; CDR3: CASSLTGQTQDTQYF; DNA: TGCGCCAGCAGCTTGACGGGACAGACTCAGGATACGCAGTATTTT
V: TRBV14; D: TRBD1; size: .; J: TRBJ1-4; CDR3: CASSLRTGPGEKLFF; DNA: TGTGCCAGCAGCCTGCGGACAGGGCCCGGTGAAAAACTGTTTTTT
V: TRBV7-9; D: TRBD1; size: .; J: TRBJ2-3; CDR3: CASGQGVDTQYF; DNA: TGTGCCAGTGGACAGGGGGTAGATACGCAGTATTTT
V: TRBV18; D: .; size: few; J: TRBJ1-6; CDR3: CASSPATLLSPLHF; DNA: TGTGCCAGCTCACCGGCCACGCTACTCTCTCCCCTCCACTTT